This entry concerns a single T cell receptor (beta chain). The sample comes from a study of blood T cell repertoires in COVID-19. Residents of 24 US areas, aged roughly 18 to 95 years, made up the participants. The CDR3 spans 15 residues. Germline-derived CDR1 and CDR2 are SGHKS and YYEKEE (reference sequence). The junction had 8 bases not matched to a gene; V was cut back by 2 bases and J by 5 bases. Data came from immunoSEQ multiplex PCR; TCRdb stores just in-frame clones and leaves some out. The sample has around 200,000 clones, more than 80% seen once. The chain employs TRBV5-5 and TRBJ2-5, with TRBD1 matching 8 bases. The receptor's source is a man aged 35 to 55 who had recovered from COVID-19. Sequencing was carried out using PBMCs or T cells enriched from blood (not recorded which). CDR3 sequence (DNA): TGTGCCAGCAGCTTCGGGGCAGGGGGCAGGGAGACCCAGTACTTC. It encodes CASSFGAGGRETQYF. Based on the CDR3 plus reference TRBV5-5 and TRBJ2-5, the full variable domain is DAGVTQSPTHLIKTRGQQVTLRCSPISGHKSVSWYQQVLGQGPQFIFQYYEKEERGRGNFPDRFSARQFPNYSSELNVNALLLGDSALYLCASSFGAGGRETQYFGPGTRLLVL.